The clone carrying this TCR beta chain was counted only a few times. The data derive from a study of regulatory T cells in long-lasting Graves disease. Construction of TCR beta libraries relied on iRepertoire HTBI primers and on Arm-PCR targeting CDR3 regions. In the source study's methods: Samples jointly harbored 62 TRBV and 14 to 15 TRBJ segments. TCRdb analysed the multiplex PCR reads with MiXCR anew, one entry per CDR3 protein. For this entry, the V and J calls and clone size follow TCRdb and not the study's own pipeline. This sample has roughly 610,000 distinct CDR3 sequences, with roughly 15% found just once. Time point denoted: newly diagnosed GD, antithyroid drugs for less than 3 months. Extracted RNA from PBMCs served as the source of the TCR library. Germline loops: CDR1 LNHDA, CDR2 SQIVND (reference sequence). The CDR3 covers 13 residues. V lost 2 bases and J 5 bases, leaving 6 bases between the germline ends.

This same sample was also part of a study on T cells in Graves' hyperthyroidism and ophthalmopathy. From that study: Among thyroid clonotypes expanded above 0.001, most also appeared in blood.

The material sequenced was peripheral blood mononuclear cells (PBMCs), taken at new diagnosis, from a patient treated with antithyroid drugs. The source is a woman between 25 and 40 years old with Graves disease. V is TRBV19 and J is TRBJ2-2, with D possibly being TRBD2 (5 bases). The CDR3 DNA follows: TGTGCCAGTAGTATACCGGGGACCGGGGAGCTGTTTTTT. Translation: CASSIPGTGELFF.